The clone carrying this TCR beta chain was recorded once. This record comes from a study of cytomegalovirus exposure and HLA in healthy donors. At the level of the study: Earlier, fewer than 140 million unique TCR beta sequences were recovered from approximately 200 million T cells by an analysis.

The PCR was carried out with 60 Vbeta primers and 13 Jbeta primers. Clones were read by immunoSEQ multiplex PCR, and TCRdb kept only the in-frame ones, dropping some. The sample consists of some 110,000 clones, around 77% of them appearing once. Per the germline V gene, CDR1 is SEHNR and CDR2 is FQNEAQ (reference sequence). The CDR3 has 18 amino acids. V shed 5 bases and J 4 bases; nucleotides not matched to a gene: 14. The clonotype was recovered from a woman in her thirties or forties in good health and CMV-seropositive. The sequenced material came from PBMCs. V usage is TRBV7-9 and J usage is TRBJ1-3; 10 bases match TRBD1. The chain's CDR3 is CASSPRTGGQPLGNTIYF. For the CDR3, the DNA is TGTGCCAGCAGCCCCCGGACAGGGGGTCAACCTCTCGGAAACACCATATATTTT.